The sequence of this TCR beta chain was determined in a study of CXCR3-negative and CXCR3-positive naive CD8 T cells (dated by TCRdb to about 2019). About the investigation overall: In total, some 130 million TRB reads were obtained, corresponding to roughly 1.5 +/- 0.3 million reads per library. The diversity and physicochemical repertoire analyses included approximately ten donors pooled from two independent experiments. For the TRBV-TRBJ cluster analysis, the naive subsets came from 5 donors, while the memory cells came from 3 donors. Broader findings and caveats from the paper: Both naive subsets had comparably high repertoire diversity, while memory CD8+ T cells had much lower repertoire diversity. Surface CD5, linked to self-reactivity in mice, was comparable between naive subsets; TCR interaction strength was therefore also inferred from TRB CDR3 physicochemical properties. Freshly isolated PBMCs were used for most assays because CXCR3 expression went down partially after cryopreservation. Within the same donor, TRBV-TRBJ usage looked similar between naive CXCR3-negative and CXCR3-positive cells, but memory cells had distinct patterns. Compared with CXCR3-negative naive cells, CXCR3-positive naive cells had TRB CDR3s with higher hydrophobicity (lower Kidera factor 4), lower energy, and higher strength and volume indices.

For sequencing, a NextSeq 550 was employed. The Human TCR Profiling Kit (MiLaboratory) was used to make UMI-labeled 5' RACE TRB cDNA libraries. cDNA synthesis used the entire amount of extracted RNA, and PCR amplification then used the entire amount of cDNA produced. Libraries were prepared in parallel with an identical number of PCR cycles. Per the original workflow: With a requirement of at least two reads per UMI, MIGEC and MiXCR extracted about 52,000 +/- 9,100 unique UMI-labeled TRB cDNA molecules per library. Each library averaged 40,000 +/- 10,000 functional in-frame TRB CDR3 nucleotide clonotypes without stop codons. Diversity metrics, including normalized Shannon-Wiener and Chao1, were computed in VDJtools after downsampling to 5000 UMI-labeled TRB molecules per sample. For the central five CDR3 residues, VDJtools calculated physicochemical properties weighted by clonotype size, namely interaction energy, strength, volume and Kidera factor 4. TCRdb reprocessed the public reads and reports one entry per CDR3 protein sequence, without DNA. Clone size and V and J calls follow TCRdb, not the original study. In this sample's table one finds some 54,000 distinct CDR3 sequences. The biggest ten clones account for roughly 0.5% of the sample.

Comment on this clonotype: The antigen it recognizes is unknown.

For each CD8+ T cell subset, flow sorting was done in triplicate, and roughly 310,000 cells per subset went directly into RLT lysis buffer. To keep memory contaminants out, a stringent definition of naive CD8+ T cells was applied: CD45RO-CCR7+CD27+CD95-. Using standard density gradient centrifugation, peripheral blood mononuclear cells were isolated from buffy coats. Naive CXCR3-negative and CXCR3-positive CD8+ T cells were flow-sorted using a FACSAria III. An RNeasy Mini Kit was used to extract total RNA from the sorted cells. The clonotype originates from a human donor in good health. Some clones in this sample may be carry-over from other donors' samples. Input material: naive CXCR3+ CD8+ T cells from blood. The sample's cell subset or site label, in plain terms: CD45RO-CCR7+CD27+CD95- naive CD8+ T cells expressing CXCR3 (TNR3+).

The CDR3 is CASSMEEGATGELFF. This chain is built from TRBV7-3 and TRBJ2-2; TCRdb calls TRBD1, which cannot be checked without DNA. CDR1 SGHTA and CDR2 FQGTGA were looked up in the germline V gene. CDR3 length: 15 amino acids, cysteine to phenylalanine. A DNA sequence was not provided. This CDR3, with the reference TRBV7-3 and TRBJ2-2 proteins standing in past its ends, gives the full variable domain GAGVSQTPSNKVTEKGKYVELRCDPISGHTALYWYRQSLGQGPEFLIYFQGTGAADDSGLPNDRFFAVRPEGSVSTLKIQRTERGDSAVYLCASSMEEGATGELFFGEGSRLTVL.